Included here is one TCR beta chain sequence, with context. Its target antigen remains unknown. No much larger clonotype is one base removed from it; base qualities were not supplied. The data belong to a study of CD8+ T cells in alopecia areata (dated by TCRdb to 2017 to 2018). Some background on the complete study: Treated patients were enrolled in an open-label pilot trial of oral tofacitinib at 5 to 10 mg twice daily for moderate-to-severe alopecia areata. immunoSEQ multiplex PCR using 35 Vbeta forward primers and 13 Jbeta reverse primers was used to amplify TCRbeta CDR3 regions. RNA was obtained with the PAXgene miRNA kit for fixed scalp, the miRNeasy kit for PBMCs, and the RNeasy kit for mouse skin. Tofacitinib-treated patients had biopsies at baseline and at 4 and 24 weeks of treatment, with a later scalp biopsy in several patients. Scalp clonality was compared across normal scalp (n=4), patchy alopecia areata scalp (n=8), and alopecia totalis/universalis scalp (n=8). Tofacitinib was administered for 6 to 18 months, and 6 months of follow-up off drug were then conducted to assess delayed response and recurrence. Scalp tissue and sorted CD4+ and CD8+ peripheral blood T cells from patchy and totalis/universalis alopecia areata patients and from healthy controls were covered by human TCRbeta sequencing. In both human patients and the C3H/HeJ mouse model, the study applied high-throughput TCRbeta sequencing to look at T cell clonal expansion in alopecia areata.

The library was obtained by the immunoSEQ multiplex PCR assay. To provide template for TCR sequencing, every sample had RNA extracted and reverse transcribed into cDNA. SuperScript III was used for first-strand cDNA synthesis, primed with a 2:1 mix of oligo-dT and random hexamers. A synthetic immune receptor repertoire was used to measure amplification bias, and any remaining bias was corrected computationally. The authors' analysis ran thus. Raw reads were preprocessed to remove errors, and CDR3 was defined by IMGT conventions from the conserved cysteine to phenylalanine. Clonality was calculated as 1 minus Shannon entropy normalized by log2 of the number of productive unique TCRs. CD4 or CD8 identity of scalp clones was inferred by cross-referencing scalp TCRbeta sequences with sorted blood CD4 and CD8 repertoires. TCRdb retrieved this table from immuneACCESS and kept in-frame rearrangements only. Not all clones are present; in checked studies, unresolved V genes account for under half, and no reason is known for the remainder. D and trimming were read from the DNA, whereas the V and J calls and clone size are those reported in that table. The sample table holds about 12,000 clones, of which around 50% were seen once. 10% to 15% of the sample lies in the top ten.

Trimming removed 5 bases from V and 6 bases from J, leaving 14 bases between the germline ends. In the germline V gene, CDR1 corresponds to ENHRY and CDR2 to SYGVKD. Reading from cysteine to phenylalanine, the CDR3 counts 15 amino acids. Of the read, only the CDR3 DNA is kept; its 45 bases are in frame from base 1. General findings and caveats noted by the study authors: Compared with mice, TCR sequences shared between patients were less clear, possibly partly because of HLA diversity across the patient population. Compared with normal scalp, lesional scalp had higher clonality and more expanded CD8+ clones, particularly in alopecia totalis/universalis, a pattern that suggests antigenic drive. Unlike mouse skin, where gammadelta T cells dominate, normal human skin contains resident alphabeta T cells that get sequenced too, which complicates analysis of the scalp TCR repertoire.

Peripheral blood and lesional scalp punch biopsies were obtained from patients with alopecia areata. Scalp biopsies from humans were placed right away in PAXgene tissue containers for fixation. The TCR was taken from a human donor with alopecia areata. The sequence is built from TRBV10-3 and TRBJ1-6; TRBD1 is possibly the D segment (5 matching bases). Sequencing was done on a sample of skin. The bases read TGTGCCATCAGTCCCGACGGGGCGACTAATTCACCCCTCCACTTT. The encoded protein is CAISPDGATNSPLHF.